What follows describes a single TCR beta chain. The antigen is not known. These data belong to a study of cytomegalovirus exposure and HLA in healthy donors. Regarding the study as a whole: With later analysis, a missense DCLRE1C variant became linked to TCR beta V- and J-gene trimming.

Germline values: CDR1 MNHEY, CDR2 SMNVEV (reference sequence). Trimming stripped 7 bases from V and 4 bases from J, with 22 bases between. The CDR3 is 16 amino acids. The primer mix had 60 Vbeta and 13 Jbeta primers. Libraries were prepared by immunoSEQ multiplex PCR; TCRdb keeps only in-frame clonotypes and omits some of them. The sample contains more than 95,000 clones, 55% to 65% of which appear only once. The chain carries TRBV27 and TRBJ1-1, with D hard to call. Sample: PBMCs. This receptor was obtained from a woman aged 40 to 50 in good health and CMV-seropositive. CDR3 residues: CASKLSVSPSRTEAFF. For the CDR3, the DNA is TGTGCCAGCAAACTGAGCGTCAGCCCCAGCCGCACTGAAGCTTTCTTT.